Following are 6 T cell receptor beta chains from one sample sequenced in a study of cytomegalovirus exposure and HLA in healthy donors. The PCR ran on 60 Vbeta and 13 Jbeta primers. Some clones are missing from TCRdb's copy, which holds only in-frame ones; the method was immunoSEQ multiplex PCR. Here the sample spans 95,000 to 150,000 clones, over 75% being singletons. Sample: PBMCs. The source is a man aged 18 to 30 in good health and CMV-seropositive.

The chain uses TRBV19 and TRBJ1-2; 9 positions match TRBD1. CDR1 and CDR2 from the germline V gene are LNHDA and SQIVND (reference sequence). The CDR3 is made up of 19 amino acids. V was clipped by 5 bases and J by 2 bases; unmatched bases: 18. The CDR3 DNA is TGTGCCAGTAGTCCATCGAGCCCGGGACAGGGACTTGAAAACTATGGCTACACCTTC. This encodes CASSPSSPGQGLENYGYTF.

This chain connects TRBV10-2 to TRBJ1-5; a weak D match, TRBD1 (6 bases). This CDR3 has 13 amino acids. The V gene lost 7 bases and the J gene lost 5 bases, with 12 bases spanning the gap. CDR1 is WSHSY and CDR2 is SAAADI in the germline V gene. The CDR3 protein is CASKGGPDQPQHF. Here the CDR3 DNA reads TGCGCCAGCAAGGGGGGGCCGGATCAGCCCCAGCATTTT.

This CDR3 reads CASSLRPGFNYEQYF. The CDR3 nucleotides are TGTGCCAGCAGTTTAAGGCCAGGGTTCAACTACGAGCAGTACTTC. This rearrangement joins TRBV27 to TRBJ2-7; tentative D call: TRBD1 (5 bases). The CDR3 loop spans 15 amino acids. Trimming took 2 bases from V and 3 from J, leaving 14 bases between them. Germline-derived CDR1 and CDR2 are MNHEY and SMNVEV (reference sequence).

The chain joins TRBV30 to TRBJ1-5; D gene ambiguous. Germline V CDR1 and CDR2: GTSNPN, SVGIG (reference sequence). This CDR3 has 15 amino acids. Trimming removed 2 bases from V and 0 bases from J, with 11 bases in between. The CDR3 loop is CAWSRDSYSNQPQHF. In DNA, the CDR3 is TGTGCCTGGAGTAGAGATAGCTATAGCAATCAGCCCCAGCATTTT.

The rearrangement uses TRBV6-5 and TRBJ2-5; weak D call: TRBD1 (6 bases). CDR1 MNHEY and CDR2 SVGAGI come from the germline V gene. V was pared by 8 bases and J by 3 bases, with 10 bases between. The CDR3 has 12 residues. In DNA form, the CDR3 reads TGTGCCAGCGGCTACAGGGAAGAGACCCAGTACTTC. Protein product: CASGYREETQYF.

The chain joins TRBV7-9 to TRBJ1-2, with TRBD1 identical over 8 bases. The V gene end was trimmed by 5 bases and the J gene end by 3 bases; junction bases not matched to a gene: 11. CDR1 and CDR2 (germline): SEHNR, FQNEAQ (reference sequence). The CDR3 consists of 16 residues. The DNA of the CDR3 is TGTGCCAGCAGCCATGAGGACAGGGCCTTTGACTATGGCTACACCTTC. It specifies CASSHEDRAFDYGYTF.